This entry lists 4 T cell receptor beta chains sequenced from one sample in a study of Tregs in tolerant kidney transplant recipients. Assay: immunoSEQ multiplex PCR; the TCRdb copy retains only in-frame clones and omits some. The data contain about 21,000 clones, roughly 80% of them singletons. Recipients received nonmyeloablative bone marrow transplants from related graft donors, with transient mixed chimerism. The sample was CD8+ T cells from blood (PBMCs), taken 6 months after the transplant. The receptors derive from a human patient who received a combined kidney and bone marrow transplant. Some of the T cells may derive from the graft donor.

This rearrangement joins TRBV19 to TRBJ1-1, with D possibly being TRBD1 (5 bases). The CDR3 contains 13 residues. Trimming took 4 bases from V and 5 from J, leaving 11 bases between them. The germline CDR1 and CDR2 sequences are LNHDA and SQIVND (reference sequence). The CDR3 loop reads CASSTLGGTEAFF. Here the CDR3 DNA reads TGTGCCAGTAGTACACTGGGGGGGACTGAAGCTTTCTTT.

The chain combines TRBV5-6 with TRBJ1-5, with D possibly TRBD1 on 6 matching bases. Trimming shortened V by 2 bases and J by 1 base, and 13 bases separated the two germline ends. The germline V gene encodes CDR1 SGHDT and CDR2 YYEEEE. This CDR3 spans 16 amino acids. CDR3 region: CASSLNRVASNQPQHF. Written as DNA, the CDR3 is TGTGCCAGCAGCTTAAACAGGGTAGCAAGCAATCAGCCCCAGCATTTT.

In nucleotides, the CDR3 is TGTGCCAGCAGCGTAGGGTCGCAGGGGAATCACGAGCAGTACTTC. Translation gives CASSVGSQGNHEQYF. J is TRBJ2-7 and V is TRBV9; D possibly corresponds to TRBD1 (6 bases). V lost 0 bases and J 5 bases, leaving 15 bases between the germline ends. In germline, CDR1 is SGDLS, CDR2 YYNGEE. CDR3 length equals 15 residues.

The CDR3 nucleotides read TGTGCCAGCTTCGTGGGACAAGCCACAGATACGCAGTATTTT. Its translation is CASFVGQATDTQYF. The rearrangement uses TRBV6-1 and TRBJ2-3; D perhaps matches TRBD1 (6 bases). Per the germline V gene, CDR1 is MNHNS and CDR2 is SASEGT. This CDR3 spans 14 amino acids. Trimming removed 8 bases at V and 2 bases at J, with 14 bases between.